This is a list of T cell receptor beta chains from one sample in a study of blood T cell repertoires in COVID-19. Profiling relied on immunoSEQ multiplex PCR, and the TCRdb table lists in-frame clones only, not all of them. The sample consists of just over 25,000 clones, 85% to 90% of them appearing once. The sample was peripheral blood. These receptors all come from a man aged 65 to 79 with acute or convalescent COVID-19. The CDR3 runs from the conserved cysteine through the conserved F or W.

j_gene,v_gene,CDR3aa
TRBJ2-2,TRBV21-1,CASSKVSRGNTGELFF
TRBJ2-7,TRBV15,CATSRDTSGTYEQYF
TRBJ2-3,TRBV7-3,CASSPSGTGTDTQYF
TRBJ2-3,TRBV19,CASSGGDRGTPSTDTQYF
TRBJ2-7,TRBV3-1/TRBV3-2,CASSLRGREYEQYF
TRBJ1-4,TRBV6-5,CASGKTGFNEKLFF
TRBJ2-5,TRBV7-3,CASSFGGQETQYF
TRBJ1-1,TRBV6-5,CASRPDSANTEAFF
TRBJ2-5,TRBV5-6,CASSYIDYSQETQYF
TRBJ1-4,TRBV11-2,CASSLDRRGLMSEKLFF
TRBJ1-3,TRBV3-1/TRBV3-2,CASSPLSGQTRNTIYF
TRBJ1-2,TRBV5-5,CASSLVRKHYGYTF
TRBJ2-1,TRBV24-1,CATSAPKLGDRGYYEQFF
TRBJ1-2,TRBV4-1,CASSQDFGTDYGYTF
TRBJ2-3,TRBV6-5,CATLLQGFGTDTQYF
TRBJ1-3,TRBV7-9,CASSPKLSNSGNTIYF
TRBJ2-3,TRBV4-1,CASSFRDSGTDTQYF
TRBJ2-1,TRBV18,CASSPMVAEVPGPFF
TRBJ2-7,TRBV5-1,CASSSGTSGSVYEQYF
TRBJ2-3,TRBV7-9,CASSPSGTDTQYF
TRBJ1-1,TRBV24-1,CATSDPTGSAFF
TRBJ2-1,TRBV7-6,CASSLSQGTHANEQFF
TRBJ1-1,TRBV3-1/TRBV3-2,CASRYRVPGMNTEAFF
TRBJ2-7,TRBV6-2/TRBV6-3,CASSYSRGSNEQYF
TRBJ2-5,TRBV6-5,CASRIQELQETQYF
TRBJ1-1,TRBV7-9,CASSLGGRGMNTEAFF
TRBJ2-5,TRBV7-2,CASNLHGTLMGETQYF
TRBJ1-4,TRBV6-6,CASSYYVGNEKLFF
TRBJ2-1,TRBV28,CASSLAGGSYNEQFF
TRBJ1-1,TRBV6-5,CASRSYTGNTEAFF
TRBJ1-2,TRBV2,CASSEADRGLYGYTF
TRBJ1-4,TRBV24-1,CATSDSGGTGTANEKLFF
TRBJ2-5,TRBV15,CATSGMTGGEETQYF
TRBJ1-3,TRBV3-1/TRBV3-2,CASSQYQGMSSGNTIYF
TRBJ1-1,TRBV7-2,CASSQAGMDRPNTEAFF
TRBJ2-6,TRBV4-2,CASSLLGQGTGANVLTF
TRBJ2-3,TRBV12-5,CASGHHTSTDTQYF
TRBJ2-7,TRBV5-4,CASSPGTSGTLEGEQYF
TRBJ2-4,TRBV28,CASSHGQRAVAKNIQYF
TRBJ1-2,TRBV19,CASSIGAGGYTF
TRBJ2-5,TRBV12-5,CASGLETGGYAETQYF
TRBJ1-5,TRBV18,CASSPRGNQPQHF
TRBJ2-5,TRBV6-1,CASSDRLAGSNLGETQYF
TRBJ1-1,TRBV18,CASSLRQGLNTEAFF
TRBJ2-2,TRBV18,CASSPGTVNTGELFF
TRBJ2-5,TRBV15,CATSRGGEYEETQYF
TRBJ2-7,TRBV11-1,CASRSTGTSSEQYF
TRBJ1-1,TRBV19,CASSTRGQGDTEAFF
TRBJ2-6,TRBV5-6,CASSFPGSGANVLTF
TRBJ1-2,TRBV20-1,CSARVEFGYTF
TRBJ2-1,TRBV6-5,CASSNRVPPYNEQFF
TRBJ2-2,TRBV7-6,CASSVMRREDTGELFF
TRBJ2-3,TRBV5-6,CASSPTVFTTATDTQYF